Listed below are T cell receptor beta chains from one sample, sequenced in a study of siplizumab effects on memory and regulatory T cells. Clones were sequenced by immunoSEQ multiplex PCR, and TCRdb holds only the in-frame ones, with some missing. Of about 110,000 clones in the sample, roughly 94% are singletons; the top ten hold 0.65% to 0.9%. Specimen: Tregs sorted from blood. These receptor sequences come from a human donor in good health. Each CDR3 is given with its conserved first and last residue.

>TRBV4-2|19
CASSQAVTSGGGGDYEQYF
>TRBV10-3|15
CAISALAGSTDTQYF
>TRBV25-1|14
CASSEWGRREKLFF
>TRBV7-9|13
CASSLEQIDGYTF
>TRBV7-3|13
CASSRGQGLEQYF
>TRBV7-2|14
CASSWDRGFTEAFF
>TRBV2|14
CASSFPGTGYGYTF
>TRBV10-3|13
CAISEGQIYEQYF
>TRBV15|15
CATSRAGQGAWEQYF
>TRBV25-1|15
CASSESGQLTGELFF